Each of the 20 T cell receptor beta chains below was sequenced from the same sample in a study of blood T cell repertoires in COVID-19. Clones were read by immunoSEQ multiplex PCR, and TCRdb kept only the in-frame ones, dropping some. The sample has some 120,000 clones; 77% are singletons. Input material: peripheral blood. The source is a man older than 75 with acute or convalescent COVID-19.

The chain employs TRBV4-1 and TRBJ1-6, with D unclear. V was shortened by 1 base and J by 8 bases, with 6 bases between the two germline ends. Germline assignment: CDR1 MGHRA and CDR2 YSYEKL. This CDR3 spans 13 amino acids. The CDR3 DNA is TGCGCCAGCAGCCAAGTAGTGGATTCACCCCTCCACTTT. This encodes CASSQVVDSPLHF.

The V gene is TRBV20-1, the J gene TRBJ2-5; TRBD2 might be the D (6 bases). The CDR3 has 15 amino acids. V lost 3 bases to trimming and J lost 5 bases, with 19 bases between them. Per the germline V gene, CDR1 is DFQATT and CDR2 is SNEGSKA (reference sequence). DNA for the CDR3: TGCAGTGCTAGTGCCGGGACTGCTGGGGGGGAGACCCAGTACTTC. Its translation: CSASAGTAGGETQYF.

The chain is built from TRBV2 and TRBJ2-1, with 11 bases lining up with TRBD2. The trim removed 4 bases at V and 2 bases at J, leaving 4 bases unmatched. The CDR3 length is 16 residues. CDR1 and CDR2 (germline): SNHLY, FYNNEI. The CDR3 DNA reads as TGTGCCAGCAGTGTCCTGGGACTAGCGGCCTACAATGAGCAGTTCTTC. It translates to CASSVLGLAAYNEQFF.

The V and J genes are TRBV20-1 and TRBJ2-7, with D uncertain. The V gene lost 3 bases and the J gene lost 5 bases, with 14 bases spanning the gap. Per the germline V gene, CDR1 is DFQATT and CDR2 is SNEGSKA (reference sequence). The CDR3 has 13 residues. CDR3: CSASMGRNHEQYF. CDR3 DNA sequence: TGCAGTGCTAGTATGGGCAGGAACCACGAGCAGTACTTC.

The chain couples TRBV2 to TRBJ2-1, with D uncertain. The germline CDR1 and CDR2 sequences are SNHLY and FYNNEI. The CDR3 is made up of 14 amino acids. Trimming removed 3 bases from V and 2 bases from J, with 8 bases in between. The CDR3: CASSEMGTYNEQFF. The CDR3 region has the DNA TGTGCCAGCAGTGAGATGGGCACCTACAATGAGCAGTTCTTC.

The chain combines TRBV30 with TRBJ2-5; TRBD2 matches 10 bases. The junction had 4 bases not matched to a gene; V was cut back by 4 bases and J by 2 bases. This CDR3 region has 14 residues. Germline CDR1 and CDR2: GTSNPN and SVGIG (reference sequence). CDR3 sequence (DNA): TGTGCCTGGAAGCGGGGGGGGATACAAGAGACCCAGTACTTC. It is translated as CAWKRGGIQETQYF.

This chain's CDR3 is CASSSYRGPSPEQYF. The DNA for the CDR3 is TGTGCCAGCAGCTCCTACAGGGGGCCTAGCCCCGAGCAGTACTTC. V usage is TRBV7-9 and J usage is TRBJ2-7, with 9 bases matching TRBD1. V trimming: 4 bases; J trimming: 6 bases; junction bases outside the gene matches: 10. The CDR3 is 15 residues long. The germline gives CDR1 SEHNR, CDR2 FQNEAQ (reference sequence).

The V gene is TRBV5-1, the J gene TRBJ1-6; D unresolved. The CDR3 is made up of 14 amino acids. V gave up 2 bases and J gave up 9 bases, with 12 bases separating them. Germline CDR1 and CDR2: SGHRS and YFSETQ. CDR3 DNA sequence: TGCGCCAGCAGCTTTGACGGGGAGCGTTCACCCCTCCACTTT. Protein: CASSFDGERSPLHF.

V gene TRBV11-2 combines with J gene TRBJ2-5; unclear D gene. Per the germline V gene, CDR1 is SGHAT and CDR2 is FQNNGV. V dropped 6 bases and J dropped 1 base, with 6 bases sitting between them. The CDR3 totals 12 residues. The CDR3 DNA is TGTGCCAGCAGTGTCGGCCAAGAGACCCAGTACTTC. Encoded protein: CASSVGQETQYF.

CDR3 in DNA: TGTGCCAGCAGTTACGGGGAGCGGGGCACTGAAGCTTTCTTT. Translating it yields CASSYGERGTEAFF. The chain joins TRBV6-2 or TRBV6-3 to TRBJ1-1; D remains ambiguous. V was clipped by 2 bases and J by 4 bases, with 11 bases between them. Germline values: CDR1 MNHEY, CDR2 SVGEGT. The CDR3 consists of 14 residues.

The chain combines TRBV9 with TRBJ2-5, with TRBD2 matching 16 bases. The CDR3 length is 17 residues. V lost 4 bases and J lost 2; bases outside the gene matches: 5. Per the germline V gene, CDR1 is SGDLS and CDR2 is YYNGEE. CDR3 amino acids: CASSPGTSGGVQETQYF. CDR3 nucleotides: TGTGCCAGCAGCCCTGGGACTAGCGGGGGGGTACAAGAGACCCAGTACTTC.

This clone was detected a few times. For the CDR3, the DNA is TGTGCCAGCAGCTTGGTTCACAGGAACACTGAAGCTTTCTTT. Protein: CASSLVHRNTEAFF. The genes are TRBV5-8 and TRBJ1-1, with no clear D. V lost 0 bases and J lost 1, with 7 bases in between. CDR1 is SGHTS and CDR2 is YDEGEE in the germline V gene. There are 14 residues in the CDR3.

The CDR3, as DNA: TGTGCCAGCAGCTTAGTAAGGGTCAGGGGACAAGAGACCCAGTACTTC. It codes for CASSLVRVRGQETQYF. The chain joins TRBV7-9 to TRBJ2-5; tentative D call: TRBD1 (6 bases). Germline V gene sequence: CDR1 SEHNR, CDR2 FQNEAQ (reference sequence). The V and J ends lost 1 base and 2 bases respectively, with 14 bases between them. CDR3 length equals 16 residues. Supplemented by reference TRBV7-9 and TRBJ2-5, the full variable domain reads DTGVSQNPRHKITKRGQNVTFRCDPISEHNRLYWYRQTLGQGPEFLTYFQNEAQLEKSRLLSDRFSAERPKGSFSTLEIQRTEQGDSAMYLCASSLVRVRGQETQYFGPGTRLLVL.

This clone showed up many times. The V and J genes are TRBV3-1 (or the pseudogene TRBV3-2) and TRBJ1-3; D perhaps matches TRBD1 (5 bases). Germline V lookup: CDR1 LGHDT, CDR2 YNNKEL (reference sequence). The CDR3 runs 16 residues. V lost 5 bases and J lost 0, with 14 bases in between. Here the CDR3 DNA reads TGTGCCAGCAGCACACCCAGGGCGATCTCTGGAAACACCATATATTTT. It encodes CASSTPRAISGNTIYF.

The CDR3 is CASSLVLAGANTGELFF. The CDR3 nucleotides are TGTGCCAGCAGCTTAGTACTAGCGGGGGCGAACACCGGGGAGCTGTTTTTT. V and J are TRBV7-9 and TRBJ2-2; 11 bases map to TRBD2. Trimming removed 1 base from V and 0 bases from J; junction bases left unmatched: 1. There are 17 residues in the CDR3. Germline V gene sequence: CDR1 SEHNR, CDR2 FQNEAQ (reference sequence). The full variable domain, with the rest looked up from reference TRBV7-9 and TRBJ2-2, is DTGVSQNPRHKITKRGQNVTFRCDPISEHNRLYWYRQTLGQGPEFLTYFQNEAQLEKSRLLSDRFSAERPKGSFSTLEIQRTEQGDSAMYLCASSLVLAGANTGELFFGEGSRLTVL.

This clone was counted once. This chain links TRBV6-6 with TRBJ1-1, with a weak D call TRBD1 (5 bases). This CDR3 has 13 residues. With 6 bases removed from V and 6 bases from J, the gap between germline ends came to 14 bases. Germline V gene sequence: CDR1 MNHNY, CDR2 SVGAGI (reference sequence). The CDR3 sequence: CASRLPGDAEAFF. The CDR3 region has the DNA TGTGCCAGCAGACTCCCGGGGGACGCTGAAGCTTTCTTT.

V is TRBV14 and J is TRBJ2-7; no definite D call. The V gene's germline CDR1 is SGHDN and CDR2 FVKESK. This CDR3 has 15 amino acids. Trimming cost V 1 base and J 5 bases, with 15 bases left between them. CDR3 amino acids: CASSQGRQAWHEQYF. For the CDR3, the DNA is TGTGCCAGCAGCCAAGGTCGCCAGGCCTGGCACGAGCAGTACTTC.

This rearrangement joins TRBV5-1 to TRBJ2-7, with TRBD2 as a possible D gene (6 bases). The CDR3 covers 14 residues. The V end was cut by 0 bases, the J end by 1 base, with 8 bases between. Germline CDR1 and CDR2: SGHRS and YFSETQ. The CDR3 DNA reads TGCGCCAGCAGCTTGGAGGCGGGGTCCTACGAGCAGTACTTC. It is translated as CASSLEAGSYEQYF.

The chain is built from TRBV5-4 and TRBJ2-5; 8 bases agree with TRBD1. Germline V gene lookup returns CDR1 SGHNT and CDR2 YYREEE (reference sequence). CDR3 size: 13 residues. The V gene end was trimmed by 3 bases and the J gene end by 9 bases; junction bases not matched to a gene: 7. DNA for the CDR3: TGTGCCAGCAGCTCCAGGGGGCGAGGGGCCCAGTACTTC. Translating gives CASSSRGRGAQYF.

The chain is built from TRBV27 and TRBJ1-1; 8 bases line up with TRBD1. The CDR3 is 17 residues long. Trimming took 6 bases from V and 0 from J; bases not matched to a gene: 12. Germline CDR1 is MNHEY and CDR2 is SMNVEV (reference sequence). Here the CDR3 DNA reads TGTGCCAGCAGACCTCGGACAGGGCGGTTTTTGAACACTGAAGCTTTCTTT. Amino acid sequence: CASRPRTGRFLNTEAFF.